A selection of T cell receptor beta chains follows, all from one sample in a study of shared clonotypes between healthy human individuals. Data came from immunoSEQ multiplex PCR; TCRdb stores just in-frame clones and leaves some out. The sample has about 1.1 million clones, approximately 80% seen once; the top ten hold 0.6% to 0.75%. Sequenced material: memory CD4+ T cells from PBMCs. The receptors shown here come from a man in his late teens or twenties in good health. Some clones in this sample may be carry-over from other donors' samples. Each CDR3 is given with its conserved first and last residue. The order of the fields is clone size, D gene, J gene, V gene, CDR3 DNA, CDR3 protein. The D gene is left open where the match is weak. Only part of the rows carry a size: once, few, many, or a class if the clone is expanded.

abundance: NA
d_gene: NA
j_gene: TRBJ1-1
v_gene: TRBV29-1
CDR3nt: TGCAGCGTTGGTTTCGAAGTGGGAGGGTGGACTGAAGCTTTCTTT
CDR3aa: CSVGFEVGGWTEAFF

abundance: NA
d_gene: NA
j_gene: TRBJ1-4
v_gene: TRBV18
CDR3nt: TGTGCCAGCTCATGGACGGACTCTAATGAAAAACTGTTTTTT
CDR3aa: CASSWTDSNEKLFF

abundance: NA
d_gene: NA
j_gene: TRBJ1-1
v_gene: TRBV5-1
CDR3nt: TGCGCCAGCAGATGGACGGTGAACACTGAAGCTTTCTTT
CDR3aa: CASRWTVNTEAFF

abundance: few
d_gene: NA
j_gene: TRBJ1-1
v_gene: TRBV10-3
CDR3nt: TGTGCCATCAGTGGGGGGAAGGCTGAAGCTTTCTTT
CDR3aa: CAISGGKAEAFF

abundance: few
d_gene: NA
j_gene: TRBJ1-1
v_gene: TRBV19
CDR3nt: TGTGCCAGTAGCCCCGGACGGACGGACTACACTGAAGCTTTCTTT
CDR3aa: CASSPGRTDYTEAFF

abundance: NA
d_gene: NA
j_gene: TRBJ1-1
v_gene: TRBV18
CDR3nt: TGTGCCAGCTCCCGGGGGGGGGACAACACTGAAGCTTTCTTT
CDR3aa: CASSRGGDNTEAFF

abundance: NA
d_gene: TRBD1
j_gene: TRBJ2-7
v_gene: TRBV27
CDR3nt: TGTGCCAGCAGTCCCGGACCGGGACAGGTCTCCTACGAGCAGTACTTC
CDR3aa: CASSPGPGQVSYEQYF

abundance: NA
d_gene: NA
j_gene: TRBJ2-7
v_gene: TRBV5-1
CDR3nt: TGCGCCAGCAGCTTGGATGGGTTACAGAGCTCCTACGAGCAGTACTTC
CDR3aa: CASSLDGLQSSYEQYF

abundance: NA
d_gene: NA
j_gene: TRBJ2-1
v_gene: TRBV30
CDR3nt: TGTGCCTGGAGCCATTCTCAGGATGAGCAGTTCTTC
CDR3aa: CAWSHSQDEQFF

abundance: NA
d_gene: NA
j_gene: TRBJ2-7
v_gene: TRBV7-3
CDR3nt: TGTGCCAGCAGCCCCCCGGGGGCCAACGAGCAGTACTTC
CDR3aa: CASSPPGANEQYF

abundance: NA
d_gene: NA
j_gene: TRBJ1-2
v_gene: TRBV7-8
CDR3nt: TGTGCCAGCACCCCGGGGGTGCCAACTAACTATGGCTACACCTTC
CDR3aa: CASTPGVPTNYGYTF

abundance: NA
d_gene: NA
j_gene: TRBJ2-5
v_gene: TRBV10-3
CDR3nt: TGTGCCATCAGTGGCAGTCAAGAGACCCAGTACTTC
CDR3aa: CAISGSQETQYF

abundance: NA
d_gene: NA
j_gene: TRBJ2-5
v_gene: TRBV29-1
CDR3nt: TGCAGCGTTGGAAGAGAGACCCAGTACTTC
CDR3aa: CSVGRETQYF

abundance: NA
d_gene: NA
j_gene: TRBJ1-1
v_gene: TRBV6-6
CDR3nt: TGTGCCAGCAGTTTACAGGAGGTGAACACTGAAGCTTTCTTT
CDR3aa: CASSLQEVNTEAFF

abundance: NA
d_gene: TRBD2
j_gene: TRBJ2-3
v_gene: TRBV30
CDR3nt: TGTGCCTGGAGTGTAAGTCTAGCGGCCACAGATACGCAGTATTTT
CDR3aa: CAWSVSLAATDTQYF

abundance: NA
d_gene: NA
j_gene: TRBJ2-5
v_gene: TRBV18
CDR3nt: TGTGCCAGCTCACCTCCAATACAGACCCAGTACTTC
CDR3aa: CASSPPIQTQYF

abundance: many
d_gene: NA
j_gene: TRBJ2-7
v_gene: TRBV7-2
CDR3nt: TGTGCCAGCAGCTTAGGAGGAAGTCTCGAGCAGTACTTC
CDR3aa: CASSLGGSLEQYF

abundance: NA
d_gene: NA
j_gene: TRBJ2-2
v_gene: TRBV11-2
CDR3nt: TGTGCCAGCAGCTTGGGACCCACCGGGGAGCTGTTTTTT
CDR3aa: CASSLGPTGELFF

abundance: NA
d_gene: NA
j_gene: TRBJ1-5
v_gene: TRBV28
CDR3nt: TGTGCCAGCAGTTTACCGGGAGGGGCTAGCAATCAGCCCCAGCATTTT
CDR3aa: CASSLPGGASNQPQHF

abundance: NA
d_gene: TRBD1
j_gene: TRBJ1-3
v_gene: TRBV7-2
CDR3nt: TGTGCCAGCAGCTTAGGGGGACAGGGGGCAAACACCATATATTTT
CDR3aa: CASSLGGQGANTIYF

abundance: few
d_gene: NA
j_gene: TRBJ1-2
v_gene: TRBV29-1
CDR3nt: TGCAGCGTTGAACTTGTCCCCAGGGAGAGCGGCTACACCTTC
CDR3aa: CSVELVPRESGYTF

abundance: NA
d_gene: TRBD1
j_gene: TRBJ1-1
v_gene: TRBV7-8
CDR3nt: TGTGCCAGCAGGATGACAGGGGCGACCACTGAAGCTTTCTTT
CDR3aa: CASRMTGATTEAFF

abundance: NA
d_gene: NA
j_gene: TRBJ1-5
v_gene: TRBV11-2
CDR3nt: TGTGCCAGCAGCTTAGGTAGGGGGGGGCCTAGCAATCAGCCCCAGCATTTT
CDR3aa: CASSLGRGGPSNQPQHF

abundance: NA
d_gene: NA
j_gene: TRBJ2-5
v_gene: TRBV9
CDR3nt: TGTGCCAGCAGCCCCAACGTCGTGGGACGTTACCAAGAGACCCAGTACTTC
CDR3aa: CASSPNVVGRYQETQYF

abundance: NA
d_gene: NA
j_gene: TRBJ1-2
v_gene: TRBV27
CDR3nt: TGTGCCAGCAGTTTTGACGAGACCTATGGCTACACCTTC
CDR3aa: CASSFDETYGYTF

abundance: NA
d_gene: NA
j_gene: TRBJ1-3
v_gene: TRBV19
CDR3nt: TGTGCCAGTAGTATACGGACAGCTGGAAACACCATATATTTT
CDR3aa: CASSIRTAGNTIYF

abundance: NA
d_gene: TRBD1
j_gene: TRBJ1-1
v_gene: TRBV7-8
CDR3nt: TGTGCCAGCAGCGTGACAGGGTATAGAGGCACTGAAGCTTTCTTT
CDR3aa: CASSVTGYRGTEAFF

abundance: NA
d_gene: NA
j_gene: TRBJ2-2
v_gene: TRBV7-3
CDR3nt: TGTGCCAGCAGCTTAATAGGCCACGGGGAGCTGTTTTTT
CDR3aa: CASSLIGHGELFF

abundance: NA
d_gene: TRBD1
j_gene: TRBJ2-3
v_gene: TRBV9
CDR3nt: TGTGCCAGCAGTGGCGACAGGGGACCTGGAGATACGCAGTATTTT
CDR3aa: CASSGDRGPGDTQYF

abundance: few
d_gene: NA
j_gene: TRBJ2-3
v_gene: TRBV7-9
CDR3nt: TGTGCCAGCAGCTTAGCGTATAGCCACGGGGGAGATACGCAGTATTTT
CDR3aa: CASSLAYSHGGDTQYF

abundance: few
d_gene: NA
j_gene: TRBJ1-3
v_gene: TRBV18
CDR3nt: TGTGCCAGCTCACCACTCAAAGGACAGCTCTCTGGAAACACCATATATTTT
CDR3aa: CASSPLKGQLSGNTIYF

abundance: NA
d_gene: NA
j_gene: TRBJ1-4
v_gene: TRBV28
CDR3nt: TGTGCCAGCAGTCCCCCCGGCAGCCTGAATGAAAAACTGTTTTTT
CDR3aa: CASSPPGSLNEKLFF

abundance: NA
d_gene: NA
j_gene: TRBJ1-4
v_gene: TRBV2
CDR3nt: TGTGCCAGCCTTGCGTCAGGGAGTGAAAAACTGTTTTTT
CDR3aa: CASLASGSEKLFF

abundance: once
d_gene: TRBD1
j_gene: TRBJ1-1
v_gene: TRBV7-9
CDR3nt: TGTGCCAGCAGCCGGGACAGGGGAGCTTTCTTT
CDR3aa: CASSRDRGAFF

abundance: NA
d_gene: TRBD2
j_gene: TRBJ2-2
v_gene: TRBV2
CDR3nt: TGTGCCAGCAGTGAAGGGGTAGCGGGGTCTTTGGGGGAGCTGTTTTTT
CDR3aa: CASSEGVAGSLGELFF